This T cell receptor beta chain was found in a study of OX40 agonist ivuxolimab in advanced cancers. The CDR3 totals 14 residues. Trimming shortened V by 2 bases and J by 1 base, and 6 bases separated the two germline ends. Germline V lookup: CDR1 SGHTA, CDR2 FQGNSA. The sample holds a few counts of this clone. Other DNA sequences in the same sample also yield this CDR3. The assay was immunoSEQ multiplex PCR, and TCRdb's table has in-frame clones only and misses some. The sample has roughly 74,000 clones; 85% to 90% are singletons. This chain connects TRBV7-2 to TRBJ1-3; D is perhaps TRBD1 (5 bases). The origin of this receptor is an adult with an advanced solid tumor such as melanoma, head and neck, liver or kidney cancer. The sample consisted of CD4+ or CD8+ T cells sorted from blood, taken in a trial of the OX40 agonist ivuxolimab. The CDR3 spells CASSLQGSGNTIYF. DNA of the CDR3: TGTGCCAGCAGCTTACAGGGTTCTGGAAACACCATATATTTT.